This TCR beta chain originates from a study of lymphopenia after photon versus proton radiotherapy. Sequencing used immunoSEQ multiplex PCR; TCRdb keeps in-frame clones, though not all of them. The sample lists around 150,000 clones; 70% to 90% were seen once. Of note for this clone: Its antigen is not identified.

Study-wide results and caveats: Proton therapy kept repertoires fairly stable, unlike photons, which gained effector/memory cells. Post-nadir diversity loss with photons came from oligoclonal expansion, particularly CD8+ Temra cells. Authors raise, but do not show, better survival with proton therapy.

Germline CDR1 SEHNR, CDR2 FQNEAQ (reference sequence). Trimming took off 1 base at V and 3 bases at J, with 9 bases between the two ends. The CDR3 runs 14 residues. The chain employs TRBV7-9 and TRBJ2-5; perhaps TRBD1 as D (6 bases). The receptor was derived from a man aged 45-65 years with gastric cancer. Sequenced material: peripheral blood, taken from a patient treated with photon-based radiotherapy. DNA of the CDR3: TGTGCCAGCAGCTTAGTCTACAGGGAAGAGACCCAGTACTTC. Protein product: CASSLVYREETQYF.